The 9 T cell receptor beta chains below all came from one sample that was sequenced in a study of blood T cell repertoires in COVID-19. TCRdb's copy holds only in-frame clones and misses some; the assay was immunoSEQ multiplex PCR. Of about 130,000 clones in the sample, about 83% were seen once. The sample comprised peripheral blood. The receptors come from a man between 60 and 75 years old with acute or convalescent COVID-19.

The rearrangement joins TRBV5-4 to TRBJ2-1; TRBD2 agrees at 8 bases. The CDR3 is made up of 16 amino acids. V shed 7 bases and J 4 bases; nucleotides not matched to a gene: 13. Germline V gene sequence: CDR1 SGHNT, CDR2 YYREEE (reference sequence). CDR3 DNA: TGTGCCAGCTCAAGGCCGGGAGGGCAAGGGTACAATGAGCAGTTCTTC. Protein product: CASSRPGGQGYNEQFF.

This clone was seen just once. V usage is TRBV9 and J usage is TRBJ2-5, with 8 bases that match TRBD2. Germline-derived CDR1 and CDR2 are SGDLS and YYNGEE. V trimming: 3 bases; J trimming: 6 bases; junction bases outside the gene matches: 16. The CDR3 extends over 17 amino acids. This CDR3 reads CASSARGRRGARQTQYF. In DNA form, the CDR3 reads TGTGCCAGCAGCGCCCGCGGGAGGAGGGGGGCCCGACAGACCCAGTACTTC. Filled out from reference TRBV9 and TRBJ2-5, the complete variable domain reads DSGVTQTPKHLITATGQRVTLRCSPRSGDLSVYWYQQSLDQGLQFLIQYYNGEERAKGNILERFSAQQFPDLHSELNLSSLELGDSALYFCASSARGRRGARQTQYFGPGTRLLVL.

The count of this clone is one. This sequence joins TRBV2 and TRBJ2-2; D gene uncertain. V was cut by 1 base and J by 4 bases, with 10 bases left in between. Germline CDR1 SNHLY, CDR2 FYNNEI. The CDR3 has 15 amino acids. CDR3 region: CASSEGFARTGELFF. CDR3 DNA sequence: TGTGCCAGCAGTGAAGGGTTTGCGCGCACCGGGGAGCTGTTTTTT.

The genes are TRBV12-5 and TRBJ1-3; D perhaps matches TRBD1 (6 bases). Germline V gene lookup returns CDR1 LGHNT and CDR2 FRNRAP. The germline V and J ends were trimmed by 8 bases and 8 bases, with 31 bases remaining between them. There are 18 residues in the CDR3. The CDR3 DNA reads as TGTGCTAGTAGGTCGAAACAGGGTTCGGGCGCCCGGTGGGACACCATATATTTT. Translated, it gives CASRSKQGSGARWDTIYF.

The chain combines TRBV6-6 with TRBJ1-5, with D perhaps TRBD1 (5 bases). V gave up 11 bases and J gave up 7 bases, with 9 bases separating them. Germline CDR1 is MNHNY and CDR2 is SVGAGI (reference sequence). The CDR3 runs 10 residues. Written as DNA, the CDR3 is TGTGCCTGTAAGGGGCAGCCCCAGCATTTT. It encodes CACKGQPQHF.

The chain joins TRBV6-6 to TRBJ1-3; tentatively, D is TRBD1 (5 bases). Trimming cost V 5 bases and J 3 bases, with 8 bases left between them. Germline CDR1 and CDR2: MNHNY and SVGAGI (reference sequence). The CDR3 sequence is 13 residues long. Here the CDR3 reads CASSLRDGNTIYF. CDR3 nucleotides: TGTGCCAGCAGTCTCAGGGATGGAAACACCATATATTTT.

This chain links TRBV18 with TRBJ1-4; weak D call: TRBD1 (6 bases). The CDR3 is made up of 14 amino acids. Trimming shortened V by 2 bases and J by 5 bases, and 9 bases separated the two germline ends. Germline CDR1 KGHSH, CDR2 LQKENI. CDR3: CASSPSRGNEKLFF. The CDR3 bases are TGTGCCAGCTCACCAAGTAGGGGGAATGAAAAACTGTTTTTT. Full variable domain (remainder filled in from reference TRBV18 and TRBJ1-4): NAGVMQNPRHLVRRRGQEARLRCSPMKGHSHVYWYRQLPEEGLKFMVYLQKENIIDESGMPKERFSAEFPKEGPSILRIQQVVRGDSAAYFCASSPSRGNEKLFFGSGTQLSVL.

This chain joins TRBV10-2 and TRBJ1-3; 9 bases are a match to TRBD1. CDR1 is WSHSY, CDR2 SAAADI, per germline. V dropped 2 bases and J dropped 2; count of bases not matched to a gene: 7. This CDR3 is built from 17 residues. In DNA form, the CDR3 reads TGCGCCAGCAGTGAGCTTCTACACAGGGGGCCTGGAAACACCATATATTTT. It specifies CASSELLHRGPGNTIYF.

This clone was detected only once. The chain joins TRBV6-2 or TRBV6-3 to TRBJ2-2, with 8 bases identical to TRBD1. CDR3 size: 17 residues. CDR1 and CDR2 from the germline V gene are MNHEY and SVGEGT. The V gene end was trimmed by 3 bases and the J gene end by 1 base; junction bases not matched to a gene: 7. CDR3 sequence: CASSYLQGALNTGELFF. The CDR3 DNA reads as TGTGCCAGCAGTTATTTGCAGGGGGCCTTGAACACCGGGGAGCTGTTTTTT.